These 20 T cell receptor beta chains originate from one sample sequenced in a study of graft-versus-host responses after intestinal transplantation. Profiled with immunoSEQ multiplex PCR; TCRdb holds only in-frame clones, not every one. The sample has about 84,000 clones, about 91% seen once. Their cognate antigens are unknown. The sequences come from unstimulated CD4+ T cells sorted from spleen or lymph node cells, collected before transplant. The receptor set was obtained from a human donor who was the organ donor for an intestinal transplant.

V usage is TRBV18 and J usage is TRBJ1-2; 8 nucleotides match TRBD1. Losses at the gene ends were 6 bases for V and 5 bases for J; bases not matched to a gene: 17. CDR3 size: 17 residues. Germline values: CDR1 KGHSH, CDR2 LQKENI. CDR3 nucleotide sequence: TGTGCCAGCTCGCTCTACGAGCCTGGACAGGGAGTTTATGGCTACACCTTC. This translates into CASSLYEPGQGVYGYTF.

The sample holds a few counts of this clone. The chain carries TRBV27 and TRBJ1-2; no clear D gene. The CDR3 loop spans 15 amino acids. Trimming took off 1 base at V and 4 bases at J, with 13 bases between the two ends. CDR1 MNHEY and CDR2 SMNVEV come from the germline V gene (reference sequence). The CDR3 here is CASSLYPTSVYGYTF. The CDR3, as DNA: TGTGCCAGCAGTTTATACCCTACCTCTGTCTATGGCTACACCTTC.

The chain is built from TRBV28 and TRBJ2-7; 7 nucleotides line up with TRBD2. Germline trimming cut 2 bases from V and 4 bases from J; bases unmatched to any gene: 5. Looked up from germline, CDR1 is MDHEN and CDR2 is SYDVKM. This CDR3 is 14 amino acids long. Here the CDR3 reads CASSLGGSRYEQYF. For the CDR3, the DNA is TGTGCCAGCAGTTTAGGCGGGAGTAGGTACGAGCAGTACTTC.

The chain uses TRBV27 and TRBJ2-7, with 8 bases matching TRBD1. This CDR3 is 14 amino acids long. J was trimmed by 2 bases and V by 4 bases; bases with no gene match: 4. Germline CDR1 MNHEY, CDR2 SMNVEV (reference sequence). CDR3 protein: CASSSGTGPYEQYF. The CDR3 region has the DNA TGTGCCAGCAGTTCCGGGACAGGTCCCTACGAGCAGTACTTC.

The genes are TRBV29-1 and TRBJ2-1; D remains ambiguous. The germline V gene has CDR1 SQVTM and CDR2 ANQGSEA. The CDR3 loop spans 14 amino acids. The V gene lost 5 bases and the J gene lost 5 bases, with 16 bases spanning the gap. The CDR3 region is CSVPRGSIDNEQFF. In DNA, the CDR3 is TGCAGCGTTCCCCGCGGCTCGATCGACAATGAGCAGTTCTTC.

The chain recombines TRBV28 with TRBJ2-7, with a possible D match to TRBD2 (6 bases). Germline V gene lookup returns CDR1 MDHEN and CDR2 SYDVKM. The CDR3 covers 16 residues. V was clipped by 7 bases and J by 3 bases, with 22 bases between them. This chain's CDR3 is CASKEYSGYGFYEQYF. CDR3 DNA sequence: TGTGCCAGCAAGGAATATAGCGGCTATGGGTTCTACGAGCAGTACTTC.

The V call is TRBV19, the J call TRBJ2-1, with 7 nucleotides matching TRBD1. From germline, CDR1 is LNHDA and CDR2 SQIVND (reference sequence). The ends lost 6 bases at V and 7 bases at J; junction bases unmatched: 12. The CDR3 loop spans 15 amino acids. The CDR3 nucleotides are TGTGCCAGTAGCGACAGGGTTCGACTGGGGAATGAGCAGTTCTTC. Protein product: CASSDRVRLGNEQFF.

The chain couples TRBV5-4 to TRBJ2-1, with D possibly matching TRBD2 (7 bases). Trimming removed 5 bases at V and 14 bases at J, with 14 bases between. The CDR3 contains 11 residues. The germline CDR1 and CDR2 sequences are SGHNT and YYREEE (reference sequence). The CDR3 region is CASSGRGAKFF. The CDR3 nucleotides are TGTGCCAGCAGTGGGAGGGGGGCCAAGTTCTTC.

This clone came up a few times. The J gene is TRBJ1-4, the V gene TRBV4-1; D gene unclear. The CDR3 spans 15 residues. The germline V gene has CDR1 MGHRA and CDR2 YSYEKL. The V and J ends lost 0 bases and 8 bases respectively, with 13 bases between them. The DNA of the CDR3 is TGCGCCAGCAGCCAAGATAGGCAGAGACACGAAAAACTGTTTTTT. It yields the protein CASSQDRQRHEKLFF.

The V gene is TRBV29-1, the J gene TRBJ2-1, with TRBD2 identical over 9 bases. The CDR3 runs to 13 residues. CDR1 and CDR2 (germline): SQVTM, ANQGSEA. Germline trimming cut 6 bases from V and 7 bases from J; bases unmatched to any gene: 7. The CDR3 DNA sequence: TGCAGCGTAGGAAAGACTAGCGGAAATGAGCAGTTCTTC. It specifies CSVGKTSGNEQFF.

This sequence joins TRBV11-2 and TRBJ2-5; a possible D gene is TRBD2 (5 bases). V gave up 5 bases and J gave up 5 bases, with 15 bases separating them. Germline assignment: CDR1 SGHAT and CDR2 FQNNGV. This CDR3 has 14 residues. The CDR3 coding sequence is TGTGCCAGCAGCCGAATTAGAGGCGGGGAGACCCAGTACTTC. This gives the protein CASSRIRGGETQYF. The full variable domain, its missing parts supplied by reference TRBV11-2 and TRBJ2-5, is EAGVAQSPRYKIIEKRQSVAFWCNPISGHATLYWYQQILGQGPKLLIQFQNNGVVDDSQLPKDRFSAERLKGVDSTLKIQPAKLEDSAVYLCASSRIRGGETQYFGPGTRLLVL.

The chain employs TRBV11-2 and TRBJ2-1; D gene ambiguous. The CDR3 has 14 amino acids. V gave up 3 bases and J gave up 7 bases, with 13 bases separating them. Germline V lookup: CDR1 SGHAT, CDR2 FQNNGV. CDR3 in DNA: TGTGCCAGCAGCTTCGTATCAAGCAGGAATGAGCAGTTCTTC. It specifies CASSFVSSRNEQFF.

The rearrangement uses TRBV6-1 and TRBJ2-1; 11 bases fit TRBD2. CDR3 length: 13 amino acids. J was trimmed by 5 bases and V by 10 bases; bases with no gene match: 4. Per germline, CDR1 MNHNS and CDR2 SASEGT. The CDR3 loop is CATRLAGNNEQFF. The CDR3 DNA sequence: TGTGCCACCCGACTAGCGGGGAACAATGAGCAGTTCTTC.

The chain joins TRBV29-1 to TRBJ1-1; D call uncertain. Germline V CDR1 and CDR2: SQVTM, ANQGSEA. The CDR3 is 14 amino acids. V was shortened by 4 bases and J by 2 bases, with 14 bases between the two germline ends. In DNA, the CDR3 is TGCAGCGTTGTCGTAACAACCAAAAACACTGAAGCTTTCTTT. It encodes CSVVVTTKNTEAFF.

This clone came up once. The rearrangement joins TRBV6-5 to TRBJ1-2; tentative D call: TRBD1 (6 bases). The germline V gene has CDR1 MNHEY and CDR2 SVGAGI. The V and J ends lost 6 bases and 1 base respectively, with 15 bases between them. The CDR3 totals 15 residues. The CDR3 DNA reads TGTGCCAGCAGCGCCCAGGGGTCGGGTAACTATGGCTACACCTTC. It codes for CASSAQGSGNYGYTF.

This chain links TRBV6-9 with TRBJ2-5, with unresolved D. The CDR3 runs to 17 residues. Germline V gene sequence: CDR1 MNHGY, CDR2 SVAAGI. V gave up 1 base and J gave up 1 base, with 16 bases separating them. The DNA of the CDR3 is TGTGCCAGCAGTTATTTGGCCTCTACAGAAACCCAAGAGACCCAGTACTTC. It yields the protein CASSYLASTETQETQYF.

The chain employs TRBV28 and TRBJ1-2; perhaps TRBD1 as D (5 bases). The CDR3 runs to 13 residues. In germline, CDR1 is MDHEN, CDR2 SYDVKM. The V and J ends lost 4 bases and 4 bases respectively, with 10 bases between them. This chain's CDR3 is CASSSGIGYGYTF. CDR3 DNA: TGTGCCAGCAGTTCAGGGATTGGCTATGGCTACACCTTC.

The J gene is TRBJ1-1, the V gene TRBV7-9; the match to TRBD1 covers 7 bases. V shed 1 base and J 4 bases; nucleotides not matched to a gene: 3. Germline loops: CDR1 SEHNR, CDR2 FQNEAQ (reference sequence). The CDR3 sequence is 14 residues long. CDR3: CASSLEGTVTEAFF. For the CDR3, the DNA is TGTGCCAGCAGCTTAGAAGGGACAGTCACTGAAGCTTTCTTT.

The gene calls are TRBV7-6 and TRBJ2-1; D not certain. CDR1 and CDR2 (germline): SGHVS, FNYEAQ. CDR3 size: 11 residues. V was clipped by 1 base and J by 9 bases, with 4 bases between them. This CDR3 is CASSLGSEQFF. The CDR3 region has the DNA TGTGCCAGCAGCTTAGGCAGTGAGCAGTTCTTC. Complete variable domain (other parts from reference TRBV7-6 and TRBJ2-1): GAGVSQSPRYKVTKRGQDVALRCDPISGHVSLYWYRQALGQGPEFLTYFNYEAQQDKSGLPNDRFSAERPEGSISTLTIQRTEQRDSAMYRCASSLGSEQFFGPGTRLTVL.

The J gene is TRBJ2-7, the V gene TRBV6-1; TRBD1 aligns across 8 bases. Germline CDR1 is MNHNS and CDR2 is SASEGT. V dropped 4 bases and J dropped 6; count of bases not matched to a gene: 5. This CDR3 has 13 amino acids. CDR3: CASSGTGSGEQYF. The CDR3 DNA reads as TGTGCCAGCAGTGGGACAGGGAGTGGCGAGCAGTACTTC.